One TCR beta chain is described in this entry. Its antigen is unidentified. A much more abundant neighbour one base away suggests this may be a read error. Patients with ophthalmopathy all had a Clinical Activity Score of at least 3, a NOSPECS grade of at least 4 and duration under 3 months. The data were taken from a study of T cells in Graves' hyperthyroidism and ophthalmopathy. Study-wide points: Most clonotypes expanded in the thyroid (above 0.001) were also present in blood.

V lost 5 bases and J lost 6, with 7 bases in between. The CDR3 extends over 11 amino acids. Germline assignment: CDR1 SGHVS and CDR2 FQNEAQ. Template material for amplifying TCR beta CDR3 regions consisted of RNA transcripts. The HTBI primer set was used in a first-round RT-PCR of the TCR CDR3. One entry per CDR3 protein, called by TCRdb with MiXCR from the multiplex PCR reads. This sample yields 400,000 or so distinct CDR3 sequences, of which around 15% are seen a single time; approximately 19% belongs to the top ten. Input material: blood. The chain uses TRBV7-8 and TRBJ1-2; TRBD1 might be the D (5 bases). The sequence came from a woman aged 55-70 years with Graves' ophthalmopathy. CDR3 sequence (DNA): TGTGCCAGCAGCGGGGGGAATGGCTACACCTTC. Translating gives CASSGGNGYTF.